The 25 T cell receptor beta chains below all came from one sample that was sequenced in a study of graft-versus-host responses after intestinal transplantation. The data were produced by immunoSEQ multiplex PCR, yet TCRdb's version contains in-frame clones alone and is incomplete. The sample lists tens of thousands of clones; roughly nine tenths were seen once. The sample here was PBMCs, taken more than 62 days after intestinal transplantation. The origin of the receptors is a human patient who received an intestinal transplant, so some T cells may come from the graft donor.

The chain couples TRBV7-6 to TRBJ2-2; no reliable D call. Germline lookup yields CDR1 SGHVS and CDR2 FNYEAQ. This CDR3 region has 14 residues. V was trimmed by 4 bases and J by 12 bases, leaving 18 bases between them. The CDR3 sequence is CASSSAPQVPQLFF. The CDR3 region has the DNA TGTGCCAGCAGCTCCGCCCCGCAGGTCCCCCAGCTGTTTTTT.

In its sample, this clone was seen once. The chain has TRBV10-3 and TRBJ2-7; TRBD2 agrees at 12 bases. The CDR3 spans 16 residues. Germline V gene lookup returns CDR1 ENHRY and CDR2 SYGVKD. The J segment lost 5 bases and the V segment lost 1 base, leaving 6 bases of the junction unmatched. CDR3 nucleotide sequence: TGTGCCATCAGTGAGTTGTCGACTAGCGGGGGACACGAGCAGTACTTC. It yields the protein CAISELSTSGGHEQYF.

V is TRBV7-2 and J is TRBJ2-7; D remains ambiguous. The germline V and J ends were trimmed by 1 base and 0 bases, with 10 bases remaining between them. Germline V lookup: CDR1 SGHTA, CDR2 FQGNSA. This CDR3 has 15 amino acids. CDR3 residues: CASSLVPASSYEQYF. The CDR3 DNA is TGTGCCAGCAGCTTAGTTCCGGCAAGCTCCTACGAGCAGTACTTC.

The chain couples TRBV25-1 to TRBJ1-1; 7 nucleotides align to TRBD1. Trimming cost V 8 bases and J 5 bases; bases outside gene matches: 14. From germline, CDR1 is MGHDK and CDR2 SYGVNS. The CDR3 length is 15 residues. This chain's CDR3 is CASLRTGEKGTEAFF. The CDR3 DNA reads TGTGCCAGCCTGAGGACAGGAGAAAAGGGGACTGAAGCTTTCTTT.

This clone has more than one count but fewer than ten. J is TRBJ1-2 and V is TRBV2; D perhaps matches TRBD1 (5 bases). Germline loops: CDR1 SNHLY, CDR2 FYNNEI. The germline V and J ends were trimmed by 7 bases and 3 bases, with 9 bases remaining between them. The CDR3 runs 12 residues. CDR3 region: CASKSRDYGYTF. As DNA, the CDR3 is TGTGCCAGCAAATCCAGGGACTATGGCTACACCTTC.

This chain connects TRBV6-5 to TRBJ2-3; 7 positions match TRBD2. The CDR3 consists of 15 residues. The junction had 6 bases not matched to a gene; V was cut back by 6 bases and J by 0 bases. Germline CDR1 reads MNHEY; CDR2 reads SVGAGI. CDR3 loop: CASSSTSASTDTQYF. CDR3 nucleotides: TGTGCCAGCAGCTCTACTAGCGCGAGCACAGATACGCAGTATTTT.

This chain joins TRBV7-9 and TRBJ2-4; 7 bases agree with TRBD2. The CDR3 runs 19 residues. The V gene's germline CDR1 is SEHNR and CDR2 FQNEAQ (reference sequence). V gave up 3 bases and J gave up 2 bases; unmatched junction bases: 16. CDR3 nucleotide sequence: TGTGCCAGCAGCTTCGGACCGGGGGAGGGCTATATGACCAAAAACATTCAGTACTTC. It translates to CASSFGPGEGYMTKNIQYF.

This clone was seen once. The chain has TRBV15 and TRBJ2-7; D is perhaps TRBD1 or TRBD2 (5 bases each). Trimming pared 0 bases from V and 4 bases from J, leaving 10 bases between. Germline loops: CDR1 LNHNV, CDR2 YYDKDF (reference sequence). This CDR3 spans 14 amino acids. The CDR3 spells CATSREGDWYEQYF. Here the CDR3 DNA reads TGTGCCACCAGCAGAGAGGGGGATTGGTACGAGCAGTACTTC.

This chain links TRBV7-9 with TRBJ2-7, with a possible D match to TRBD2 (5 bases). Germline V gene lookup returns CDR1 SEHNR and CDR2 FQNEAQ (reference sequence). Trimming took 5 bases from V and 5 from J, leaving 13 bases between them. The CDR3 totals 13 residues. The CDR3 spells CASSPSLDHEQYF. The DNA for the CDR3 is TGTGCCAGCAGCCCCTCACTAGACCACGAGCAGTACTTC.

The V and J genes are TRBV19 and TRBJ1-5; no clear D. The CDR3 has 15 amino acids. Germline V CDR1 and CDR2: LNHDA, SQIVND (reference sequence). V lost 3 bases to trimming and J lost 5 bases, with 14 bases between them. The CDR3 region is CASSMLGWGDQPQHF. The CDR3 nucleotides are TGTGCCAGTAGTATGCTGGGGTGGGGAGATCAGCCCCAGCATTTT.

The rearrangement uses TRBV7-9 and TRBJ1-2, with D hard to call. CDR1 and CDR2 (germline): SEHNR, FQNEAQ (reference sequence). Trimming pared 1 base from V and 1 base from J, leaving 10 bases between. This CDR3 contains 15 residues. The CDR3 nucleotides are TGTGCCAGCAGCTTAGTCCGTAAATTTAACTATGGCTACACCTTC. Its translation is CASSLVRKFNYGYTF.

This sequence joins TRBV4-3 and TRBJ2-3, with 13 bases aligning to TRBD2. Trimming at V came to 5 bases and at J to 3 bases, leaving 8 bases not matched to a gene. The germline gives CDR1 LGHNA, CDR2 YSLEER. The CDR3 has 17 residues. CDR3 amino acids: CASSTRTSGGGTDTQYF. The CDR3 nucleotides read TGCGCCAGCAGCACCCGGACTAGCGGGGGTGGTACAGATACGCAGTATTTT.

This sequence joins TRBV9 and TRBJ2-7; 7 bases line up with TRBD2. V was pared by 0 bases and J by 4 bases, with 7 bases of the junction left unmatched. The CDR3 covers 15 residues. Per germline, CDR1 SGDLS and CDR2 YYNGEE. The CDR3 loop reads CASSVEGGAGYEQYF. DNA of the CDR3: TGTGCCAGCAGCGTAGAGGGAGGGGCCGGTTACGAGCAGTACTTC.

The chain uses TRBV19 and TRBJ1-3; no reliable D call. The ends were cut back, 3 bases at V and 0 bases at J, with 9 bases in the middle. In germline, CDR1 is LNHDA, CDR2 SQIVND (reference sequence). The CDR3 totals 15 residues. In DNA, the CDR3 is TGTGCCAGTAGTATGGCAGGAAGCTCTGGAAACACCATATATTTT. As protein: CASSMAGSSGNTIYF.

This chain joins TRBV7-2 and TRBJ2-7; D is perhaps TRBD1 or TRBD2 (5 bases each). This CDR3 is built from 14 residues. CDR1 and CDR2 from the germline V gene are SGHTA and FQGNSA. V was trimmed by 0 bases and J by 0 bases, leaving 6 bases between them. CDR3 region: CASSLAGPSYEQYF. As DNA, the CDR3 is TGTGCCAGCAGCTTAGCGGGACCCTCCTACGAGCAGTACTTC. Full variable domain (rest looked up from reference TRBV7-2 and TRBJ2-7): GAGVSQSPSNKVTEKGKDVELRCDPISGHTALYWYRQSLGQGLEFLIYFQGNSAPDKSGLPSDRFSAERTGGSVSTLTIQRTQQEDSAVYLCASSLAGPSYEQYFGPGTRLTVT.

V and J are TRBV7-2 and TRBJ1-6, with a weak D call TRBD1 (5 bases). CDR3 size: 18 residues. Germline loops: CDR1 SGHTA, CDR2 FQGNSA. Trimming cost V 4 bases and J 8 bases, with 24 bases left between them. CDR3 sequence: CASSSNSFTGYMDSPLHF. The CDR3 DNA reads TGTGCCAGCAGCTCGAATAGCTTCACAGGTTACATGGATTCACCCCTCCACTTT.

CDR3 sequence (DNA): TGTGCCAGCAGCTTAGATCCAGCGCTAGGAGATGAAAAACTGTTTTTT. This translates into CASSLDPALGDEKLFF. V is TRBV11-3 and J is TRBJ1-4; D gene unclear. The CDR3 extends over 16 amino acids. Looked up from germline, CDR1 is SGHNT and CDR2 is YENEEA. V lost 0 bases and J 6 bases, leaving 14 bases between the germline ends.

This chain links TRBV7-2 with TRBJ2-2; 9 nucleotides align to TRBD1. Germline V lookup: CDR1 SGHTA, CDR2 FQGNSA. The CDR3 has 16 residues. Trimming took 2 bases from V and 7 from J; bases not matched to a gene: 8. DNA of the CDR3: TGTGCCAGCAGCTTACGAGCGACAGGGGGAAGCGGGGAGCTGTTTTTT. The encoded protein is CASSLRATGGSGELFF.

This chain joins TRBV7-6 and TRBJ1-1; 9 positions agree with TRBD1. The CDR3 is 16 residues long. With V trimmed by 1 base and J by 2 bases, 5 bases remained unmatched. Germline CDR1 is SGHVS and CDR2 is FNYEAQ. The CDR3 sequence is CASSLGRTGVNTEAFF. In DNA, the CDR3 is TGTGCCAGCAGCTTAGGCCGGACAGGGGTAAACACTGAAGCTTTCTTT.

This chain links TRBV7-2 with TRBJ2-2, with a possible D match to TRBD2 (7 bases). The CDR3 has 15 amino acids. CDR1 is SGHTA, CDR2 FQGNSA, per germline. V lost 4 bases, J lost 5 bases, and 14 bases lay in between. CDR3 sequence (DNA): TGTGCCAGCAGCTCCGAGGGGGGGTGGACCGGGGAGCTGTTTTTT. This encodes CASSSEGGWTGELFF.

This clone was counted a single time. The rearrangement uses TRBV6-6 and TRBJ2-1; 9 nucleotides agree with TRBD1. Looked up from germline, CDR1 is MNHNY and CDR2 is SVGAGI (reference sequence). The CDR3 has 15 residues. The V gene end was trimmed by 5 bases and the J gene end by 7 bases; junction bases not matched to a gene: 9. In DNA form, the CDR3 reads TGTGCCAGCAGTCCCGACAGGGGGGCGTTAAATGAGCAGTTCTTC. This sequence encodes CASSPDRGALNEQFF.

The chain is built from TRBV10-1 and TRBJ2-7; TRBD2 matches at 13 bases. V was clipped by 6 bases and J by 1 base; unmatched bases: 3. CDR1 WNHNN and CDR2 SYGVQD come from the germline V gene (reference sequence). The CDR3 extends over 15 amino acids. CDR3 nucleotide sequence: TGCGCCAGCAGCTTGGGACTAGCGGGGTCCTACGAGCAGTACTTC. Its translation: CASSLGLAGSYEQYF.

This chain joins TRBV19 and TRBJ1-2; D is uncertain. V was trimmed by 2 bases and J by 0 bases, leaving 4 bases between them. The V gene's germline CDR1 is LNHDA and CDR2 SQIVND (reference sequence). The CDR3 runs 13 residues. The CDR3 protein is CASSILTNYGYTF. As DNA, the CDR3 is TGTGCCAGTAGTATACTTACTAACTATGGCTACACCTTC.

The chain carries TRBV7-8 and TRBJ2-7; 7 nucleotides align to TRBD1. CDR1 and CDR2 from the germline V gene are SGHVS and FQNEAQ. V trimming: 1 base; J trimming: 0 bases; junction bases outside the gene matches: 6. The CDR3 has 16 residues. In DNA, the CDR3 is TGTGCCAGCAGCTTAGTGGACAGGCCGCCCTCCTACGAGCAGTACTTC. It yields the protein CASSLVDRPPSYEQYF.

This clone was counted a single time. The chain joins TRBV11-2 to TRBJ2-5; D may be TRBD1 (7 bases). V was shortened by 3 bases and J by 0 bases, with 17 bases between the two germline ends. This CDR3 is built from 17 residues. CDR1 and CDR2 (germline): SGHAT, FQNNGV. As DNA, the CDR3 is TGTGCCAGCAGCTTTGCAGGGGGGCACACGTACCAAGAGACCCAGTACTTC. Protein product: CASSFAGGHTYQETQYF.